This T cell receptor (beta chain) is drawn from a study of T cell responses to AZD1222 COVID-19 vaccine. Study-level findings and limits: Spike-specific TCR repertoires showed rising breadth and depth after two AZD1222 doses. Donors, mostly white British, included more females; clonal diversity was possibly underestimated. There were repertoire samples only from the period after the peak T cell response. The study reported that nearly half of spike-specific TCRs target unmutated variant regions.

CDR3 length: 14 amino acids. Trimming removed 1 base from V and 6 bases from J; junction bases left unmatched: 2. CDR1 SGHTA and CDR2 FQGTGA come from the germline V gene. Sequenced by immunoSEQ multiplex PCR; TCRdb stores in-frame clones only, minus some. The data show about 78,000 clones, roughly 87% seen once. This clone was seen a handful of times. Its target is unknown. The gene calls are TRBV7-3 and TRBJ2-1; TRBD2 aligns across 8 bases. The sample here was peripheral blood, taken on day 0 of MenACWY control vaccination. The sequence was obtained from an adult in good health. The CDR3 region has the DNA TGTGCCAGCAGCTTAATGGGACTAGTCAATGAGCAGTTCTTC. It translates to CASSLMGLVNEQFF.